Shown below are 2 T cell receptor beta chains from a single sample sequenced in a study of blood T cell repertoires in COVID-19. Repertoires were generated with immunoSEQ multiplex PCR, while TCRdb's copy carries only in-frame clones and drops some. The profile shows approximately 100,000 clones, roughly nine tenths of them singletons. Sequencing used peripheral blood. The receptors were sampled from a woman aged 80 or older with acute or convalescent COVID-19.

This clone was seen only once. The V and J genes are TRBV2 and TRBJ1-5; 10 positions match TRBD1. The V segment lost 7 bases and the J segment 6 bases; nucleotides outside the gene matches: 3. CDR1 SNHLY and CDR2 FYNNEI come from the germline V gene. This CDR3 is built from 13 residues. Written as DNA, the CDR3 is TGTGCCAGCAACCGGGACAGGGGTCAGCCCCAGCATTTT. Translation: CASNRDRGQPQHF.

The V gene is TRBV28, the J gene TRBJ1-5, with no clear D. Germline CDR1 reads MDHEN; CDR2 reads SYDVKM. The CDR3 is 13 residues long. With 2 bases removed from V and 5 bases from J, the gap between germline ends came to 7 bases. Here the CDR3 DNA reads TGTGCCAGCAGTTTAACGGGATATCAGCCCCAGCATTTT. This translates into CASSLTGYQPQHF.